A selection of T cell receptor beta chains follows, all from one sample in a study of T cells expressing NK-cell markers. TCRdb derives one entry per CDR3 protein from the 5' RACE reads, leaving out DNA. The sample includes hundreds of thousands of distinct CDR3 sequences. Sequenced: blood T cells: a sorted CD56 or NKG2C T cell subset, CD4+ or CD8+ T cells, or bulk PBMC T cells (not recorded which). These receptors were taken from a woman between 18 and 69 years old in good health. Each CDR3 is given with its conserved first and last residue. The order of the fields is J gene, V gene, CDR3 protein.

TRBJ2-2	TRBV15	CATSRDASVNTGELFF
TRBJ1-3	TRBV4-3	CASSQGLTGGRNTIYF
TRBJ1-1	TRBV29-1	CSVSRVGAEAFF
TRBJ2-3	TRBV10-3	CAISGPSGGPTDTQYF
TRBJ2-2	TRBV27	CASRQNRANTGELFF
TRBJ1-5	TRBV6-1	CASSGQGGGNQPQHF
TRBJ2-7	TRBV28	CASSSGSQNYEQYF
TRBJ2-7	TRBV28	CASIHGTRSTHEQYF
TRBJ1-2	TRBV7-6	CASSSPSTGDYGYTF
TRBJ1-6	TRBV7-9	CASSPLGQGSLPLHF
TRBJ2-7	TRBV6-2/TRBV6-3	CASSYRASGRNSYEQYF
TRBJ1-4	TRBV7-2	CASSQQFFNEKLFF
TRBJ2-1	TRBV20-1	CSARRLAGVSHNEQFF
TRBJ1-5	TRBV12-3/TRBV12-4	CASSGTFNQPQHF
TRBJ2-7	TRBV7-2	CASSLAAFSYEQYF
TRBJ2-3	TRBV6-2/TRBV6-3	CASSYSAGSTDTQYF
TRBJ2-2	TRBV9	CASSSTRSRGTGELFF
TRBJ2-7	TRBV29-1	CSVEGREREQYF
TRBJ2-1	TRBV5-1	CASSSRAGGMDNEQFF
TRBJ2-1	TRBV9	CASSVPTSGSRNEQFF